This TCR beta chain was obtained from a study of shared clonotypes between healthy human individuals (dated by TCRdb to 2019 to 2021). For the wider study: The cohort included a few men and a couple of women between 18 and 49 years of age. To increase sequencing depth and limit assay-specific biases, different laboratories used diverse techniques to prepare libraries and sequence TCR repertoires. To estimate repertoire size and how much clonotype sharing occurs between individuals, the study deeply sequenced the blood TCR repertoires of about five healthy adults. Each donor's leukapheresis produced roughly between roughly 0.94 and 9.5 billion PBMCs. Per donor, three plates each were used for CD4 naive and CD4 memory, two for CD8 naive, and one for CD8 memory.

The full study reports these points: Compared with non-shared clonotypes, the clonotypes found in all four sorted-subset donors had higher generation probabilities. Naive subsets generally had larger estimated clonotype richness than memory subsets. Pairwise subsampling led to the expectation that sequencing depth would affect the degree of clonotype sharing among donors. Incomplete sequencing was indicated by rarefaction of sorted-subset datasets, despite the large sequencing depth. Because the study included a small number of donors, the genetic and exposure-history diversity represented was limited. Sharing across a handful of donors was observed for around 5% of naive CD4, around 3.5% of naive CD8, about 2.3% of memory CD4, and about 0.4% of memory CD8 clonotypes. Sampling was restricted to blood, and TCR repertoires in tissues likely differ from the TCR repertoires found in blood.

A word on this clone: Its binding antigen is unknown. Compared with germline, one end of the junction differs, possibly owing to a read error.

Healthy HIV-negative adults with no recently reported acute infections or vaccinations were included as donors. All donors were Caucasian adults living in Nashville, Tennessee, USA. CD4+ T cells were enriched by magnetic negative selection, after which naive cells were positively selected on CD45RA and the negative fraction was taken as the memory subset. After blood collection by leukapheresis, PBMCs were isolated using Ficoll-Histopaque density gradient centrifugation and then cryopreserved in the vapor phase of liquid nitrogen. Analytical flow cytometry was used to check the purity and quantity of each magnetically sorted T cell population. Genomic DNA was isolated from each sorted fraction and quantified by UV absorbance on a Nanodrop 2000c. Using the deep immunoSEQ assay, multiplex PCR amplified TCR CDR3 regions from genomic DNA. Genomic DNA extracted from each cell subset was distributed evenly over all wells of several immunoSEQ 96-well plates, and each plate served as one replicate. For sorted subsets, approximately 210 ng of genomic DNA, equivalent to some 33,000 T cell genomes, went into each replicate PCR. Purified libraries were quantified with a Qubit 3.0 fluorometer, sized on a Bioanalyzer 2100, and re-quantified with the KAPA Library Quantification kit. Each immunoSEQ 96-well plate was sequenced on its own single-read 150-cycle Illumina NextSeq 550 flow cell. The paper's processing steps were these. Because the immunoSEQ output held only junctional sequences and lacked quality scores, the filtering could not match the filtering applied to full-length reads. Sequences were annotated with PyIR, a Python wrapper for IgBLAST v1.9, and V/J genes and CDR3 were assigned using IMGT germline references. Any read was removed if the V/J assignment was weak (E-value above 1e-6), the CDR3 was missing, or the read contained stop codons, out-of-frame junctions, or ambiguous translated residues. V3J clonotypes were defined as sequences sharing the same inferred V gene, J gene, and CDR3 amino acid sequence. The percentage overlap between two repertoires was calculated by dividing the number of shared unique clonotypes by the size of the smaller repertoire. Repertoire richness was assessed with RTK rarefaction, the Chao1 estimator, and Recon v2.1 estimates of unobserved clonotypes. Generation probabilities for all TCRbeta clonotypes obtained by the gDNA method from a handful of donors were computed using OLGA. TCRdb limited this immuneACCESS table to in-frame rearrangements with V and J called. A share of clones is missing; checked studies link under half to unresolved V genes, and the rest is unexplained. For V, J and clone size, that table is used; D and trimming come from the DNA. The sample records 2.3 million or so clones, more than 85% of which are singletons. The ten largest clones represent under 0.45% of the sample.

CDR1 and CDR2, per the germline V gene, are MGHDK and SYGVNS. Counted from cysteine to phenylalanine, this CDR3 has 11 amino acids. Just the 33-base CDR3 DNA is kept, in frame starting at base 1. The rearrangement joined TRBV25-1 to TRBJ1-2; possibly the D gene is TRBD1, per 6 matching bases. This clonotype originated in a man younger than 35 in good health. Some clones in this sample may be carry-over from other donors' samples. Material for sequencing was naive CD4+ T cells from PBMCs. Reading the label with the study, this specimen's cell subset or site is: CD45RA+ positively selected. This receptor has the CDR3 CASSEAGALWF. In nucleotide form, the sequence is TGTGCCAGCAGTGAAGCAGGGGCTTTATGGTTC.